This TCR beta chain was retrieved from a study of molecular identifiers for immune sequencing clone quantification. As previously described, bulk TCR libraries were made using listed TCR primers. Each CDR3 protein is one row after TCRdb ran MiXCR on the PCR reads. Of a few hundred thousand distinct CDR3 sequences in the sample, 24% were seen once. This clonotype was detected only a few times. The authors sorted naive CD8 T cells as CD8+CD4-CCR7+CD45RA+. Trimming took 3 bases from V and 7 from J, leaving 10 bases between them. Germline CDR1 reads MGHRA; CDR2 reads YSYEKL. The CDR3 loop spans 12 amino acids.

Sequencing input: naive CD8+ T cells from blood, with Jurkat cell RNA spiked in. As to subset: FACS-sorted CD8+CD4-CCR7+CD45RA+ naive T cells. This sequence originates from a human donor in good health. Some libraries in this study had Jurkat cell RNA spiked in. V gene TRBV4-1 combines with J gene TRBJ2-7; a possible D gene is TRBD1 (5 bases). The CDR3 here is CASSQTTGEQYF. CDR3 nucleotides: TGCGCCAGCAGCCAGACCACAGGAGAGCAGTACTTC.